This T cell receptor (beta chain) was observed in a study of shared clonotypes between healthy human individuals. Trimming took 4 bases from V and 0 from J; bases not matched to a gene: 4. Germline assignment: CDR1 SGHDT and CDR2 YYEEEE. The CDR3 consists of 15 residues. The assay ran at deep level. Assay: immunoSEQ multiplex PCR; the TCRdb copy retains only in-frame clones and omits some. The table includes 600,000 to 700,000 clones, around four fifths detected once. The donors, healthy adults who were HIV-negative, had experienced no recent acute infections or vaccinations. The sequence came from a young woman in good health. This chain links TRBV5-6 with TRBJ2-7; TRBD1 agrees at 10 bases. Sequenced: memory CD4+ T cells sorted from blood. Subset in this sample: CD45RA-negative fraction. This chain's CDR3 is CASSGQGGGSYEQYF. The CDR3, as DNA: TGTGCCAGCAGCGGACAGGGGGGAGGCTCCTACGAGCAGTACTTC.